These T cell receptor beta chains were read from a single sample in a study of T cell responses to AZD1222 COVID-19 vaccine. Sequenced by immunoSEQ multiplex PCR; TCRdb stores in-frame clones only, minus some. Of roughly 98,000 clones listed, approximately 84% are singletons. Sequencing was performed on peripheral blood, taken 28 days after the second AZD1222 dose. The receptors derive from an adult who received the AZD1222 COVID-19 vaccine. Each CDR3 is given with its conserved first and last residue. Fields, in order: V gene, D gene, J gene, clone size, CDR3 protein, CDR3 DNA. D genes are given only for firm matches. Clone size is given for some rows only: seen once, a few or many times, or a class if the clone is expanded.

>TRBV9|.|TRBJ1-4|.
CASSSQPAGNEKLFF
TGTGCCAGCAGCTCACAACCCGCGGGGAATGAAAAACTGTTTTTT
>TRBV6-2/TRBV6-3|TRBD2|TRBJ2-7|.
CASTPLAGGGYEQYF
TGTGCCAGCACCCCACTAGCGGGAGGAGGGTACGAGCAGTACTTC
>TRBV11-2|.|TRBJ1-5|once
CASSLGSGKPQHF
TGTGCCAGCAGCTTAGGGTCCGGGAAGCCCCAGCATTTT
>TRBV18|.|TRBJ2-3|.
CASSPTTGTDTQYF
TGTGCCAGCTCACCGACTACTGGCACAGATACGCAGTATTTT
>TRBV7-2|.|TRBJ1-1|.
CASSLSGRNTEAFF
TGTGCCAGCAGCTTAAGTGGGAGGAACACTGAAGCTTTCTTT
>TRBV4-3|.|TRBJ1-6|.
CASSQDFLRDSPDNSPLHF
TGCGCCAGCAGCCAAGATTTTTTGCGGGATAGCCCTGATAATTCACCCCTCCACTTT
>TRBV5-1|.|TRBJ2-7|.
CASTGTNYEQYF
TGCGCCAGCACAGGAACTAACTACGAGCAGTACTTC
>TRBV2|TRBD1|TRBJ1-1|.
CASSDHQGVVAEAFF
TGTGCCAGCAGTGATCATCAGGGGGTGGTGGCTGAAGCTTTCTTT
>TRBV27|TRBD1|TRBJ1-1|.
CASSLAAGGMNTEAFF
TGTGCCAGCAGTTTGGCGGCAGGGGGCATGAACACTGAAGCTTTCTTT
>TRBV11-1|.|TRBJ2-1|few
CASSPQGVNEQFF
TGTGCCAGCAGCCCACAGGGAGTCAATGAGCAGTTCTTC
>TRBV5-1|TRBD1|TRBJ1-2|.
CASSLEGQGVHGYTF
TGCGCCAGCAGCTTGGAGGGACAGGGAGTCCATGGCTACACCTTC
>TRBV6-4|.|TRBJ1-5|once
CASSDPEGYSNQPQHF
TGTGCCAGCAGTGACCCGGAGGGGTATAGCAATCAGCCCCAGCATTTT
>TRBV6-5|.|TRBJ1-1|.
CASSRQFRTEAFF
TGTGCCAGCAGTCGACAGTTCAGAACTGAAGCTTTCTTT
>TRBV5-4|TRBD1|TRBJ1-2|.
CASSSSPTGALYGYTF
TGTGCCAGCAGCTCCTCCCCGACAGGGGCACTCTATGGCTACACCTTC
>TRBV9|.|TRBJ1-1|.
CASSAGGATEAFF
TGTGCCAGCAGCGCAGGAGGGGCAACTGAAGCTTTCTTT
>TRBV5-1|.|TRBJ1-1|few
CASSSQTGPNTEAFF
TGCGCCAGCAGCTCCCAGACAGGACCGAACACTGAAGCTTTCTTT
>TRBV12-3/TRBV12-4|.|TRBJ2-3|.
CASSTRDTQYF
TGTGCCAGCAGCACTAGGGATACGCAGTATTTT
>TRBV15|TRBD1|TRBJ1-5|.
CATSRDLGQTNQPQHF
TGTGCCACCAGCAGAGATTTGGGACAGACCAATCAGCCCCAGCATTTT
>TRBV20-1|.|TRBJ1-5|.
CSAISISQHF
TGCAGTGCCATTAGTATCTCCCAGCATTTT
>TRBV19|.|TRBJ1-2|.
CASSTRQYGYTF
TGTGCCAGTAGTACCCGACAGTATGGCTACACCTTC
>TRBV5-6|.|TRBJ2-7|once
CASSRGRQGYEQYF
TGTGCCAGCAGCCGAGGGCGCCAGGGCTACGAGCAGTACTTC
>TRBV5-1|.|TRBJ2-3|.
CASSLVPGRGADTQYF
TGCGCCAGCAGCTTGGTTCCGGGAAGGGGCGCAGATACGCAGTATTTT
>TRBV28|TRBD1|TRBJ1-2|few
CASSRDSGTALVYGYTF
TGTGCCAGCAGTCGCGATTCCGGGACAGCGCTCGTCTATGGCTACACCTTC
>TRBV4-1|.|TRBJ2-1|.
CASSQRGGLSYNEQFF
TGCGCCAGCAGCCAAAGGGGGGGGCTCTCCTACAATGAGCAGTTCTTC
>TRBV19|TRBD1|TRBJ1-2|.
CASSIGTGVYTF
TGTGCCAGTAGTATAGGGACAGGGGTCTACACCTTC
>TRBV10-2|TRBD1|TRBJ2-7|once
CATKTGEIGEQYF
TGCGCCACCAAGACAGGGGAGATCGGCGAGCAGTACTTC
>TRBV6-1|.|TRBJ1-6|.
CASSEGSRSPLHF
TGTGCCAGCAGTGAAGGCAGCCGATCACCCCTCCACTTT
>TRBV9|TRBD2|TRBJ2-5|.
CASSWGLAGGSTETQYF
TGTGCCAGCAGCTGGGGACTAGCGGGAGGATCCACAGAGACCCAGTACTTC
>TRBV6-1|TRBD1|TRBJ1-6|.
CASSEAGTDYSPLHF
TGTGCCAGCAGTGAAGCGGGGACAGATTATTCACCCCTCCACTTT
>TRBV20-1|.|TRBJ2-1|.
CSARREWLFF
TGCAGTGCTAGAAGAGAATGGCTGTTCTTC
>TRBV5-4|.|TRBJ1-2|.
CASTFLVSGVDGYTF
TGTGCCAGCACCTTCCTTGTATCAGGGGTGGATGGCTACACCTTC
>TRBV27|.|TRBJ2-1|.
CASQGGGVEQFF
TGTGCCTCTCAGGGAGGGGGAGTTGAGCAGTTCTTC
>TRBV6-5|.|TRBJ2-7|.
CASRPDLGEQYF
TGTGCCAGCAGGCCTGACCTGGGGGAGCAGTACTTC
>TRBV5-1|.|TRBJ2-1|once
CASSRVGSYNEQFF
TGCGCCAGCAGCCGGGTGGGCTCCTACAATGAGCAGTTCTTC
>TRBV5-1|TRBD1|TRBJ2-1|.
CASTTTGVAVSEQFF
TGCGCCAGCACAACGACAGGGGTGGCTGTTAGTGAGCAGTTCTTC
>TRBV9|.|TRBJ1-3|.
CASSVGGAGRPSGNTIYF
TGTGCCAGCAGCGTAGGCGGGGCAGGCAGACCCTCTGGAAACACCATATATTTT
>TRBV11-2|TRBD2|TRBJ2-2|.
CASRIPGLASTGELFF
TGTGCCAGCAGAATTCCGGGACTAGCGAGCACCGGGGAGCTGTTTTTT
>TRBV6-6|TRBD1|TRBJ1-6|few
CASSYEGQGVSPLHF
TGTGCCAGCAGTTACGAGGGACAGGGTGTTTCACCCCTCCACTTT
>TRBV5-1|TRBD1|TRBJ1-4|.
CASGLTAGGEKLFF
TGCGCCAGCGGCCTCACCGCAGGGGGAGAAAAACTGTTTTTT
>TRBV6-4|.|TRBJ1-2|.
CASSRTGGYGYTF
TGTGCCAGCAGTCGAACAGGAGGCTATGGCTACACCTTC
>TRBV9|TRBD2|TRBJ2-3|.
CASSESRGVVDTQYF
TGTGCCAGCAGCGAGTCGCGGGGGGTAGTTGATACGCAGTATTTT
>TRBV5-6|.|TRBJ2-3|.
CASSFRGRRTDTQYF
TGTGCCAGCAGCTTTCGGGGGAGGCGGACAGATACGCAGTATTTT
>TRBV27|.|TRBJ1-1|.
CASSLLGGETEAFF
TGTGCCAGCAGTTTACTTGGGGGCGAGACTGAAGCTTTCTTT
>TRBV9|.|TRBJ1-5|.
CASSVDGRDNQPQHF
TGTGCCAGCAGCGTAGATGGTAGGGATAATCAGCCCCAGCATTTT
>TRBV29-1|.|TRBJ2-5|.
CSVRSTGVAETQYF
TGCAGCGTTAGGTCGACGGGAGTCGCAGAGACCCAGTACTTC
>TRBV7-6|.|TRBJ1-3|few
CASSSNPDGGGSGNTIYF
TGTGCCAGCAGCTCCAACCCCGACGGCGGAGGATCCGGAAACACCATATATTTT
>TRBV4-2|TRBD2|TRBJ2-5|.
CASSQWSPGGQETQYF
TGTGCCAGCAGCCAGTGGTCCCCGGGGGGCCAAGAGACCCAGTACTTC
>TRBV9|.|TRBJ1-3|few
CASSVEPSSGNTIYF
TGTGCCAGCAGCGTAGAGCCCAGCTCTGGAAACACCATATATTTT
>TRBV19|TRBD2|TRBJ2-4|.
CASSIFGGGAATQNIQYF
TGTGCCAGTAGTATCTTCGGCGGGGGGGCAGCGACCCAAAACATTCAGTACTTC
>TRBV5-1|.|TRBJ1-3|.
CASSLGGGSGNTIYF
TGCGCCAGCAGCCTTGGAGGGGGCTCTGGAAACACCATATATTTT
>TRBV21-1|.|TRBJ2-1|.
CASSKDLSRHYNEQFF
TGTGCCAGCAGCAAAGACCTGTCGCGACACTACAATGAGCAGTTCTTC
>TRBV29-1|TRBD1|TRBJ2-1|.
CSVEGRGTGSAYNEQFF
TGCAGCGTTGAAGGACGAGGGACAGGGTCGGCCTACAATGAGCAGTTCTTC
>TRBV27|TRBD1|TRBJ2-7|.
CASSSRTGTGLREQYF
TGTGCCAGCAGTTCTCGGACCGGGACAGGGTTGCGGGAGCAGTACTTC
>TRBV7-3|.|TRBJ2-1|once
CASSPSGEPRFF
TGTGCCAGCAGCCCCTCCGGGGAGCCTCGGTTCTTC
>TRBV3-1/TRBV3-2|TRBD2|TRBJ2-5|.
CASSRTSAQETQYF
TGTGCCAGCAGTCGGACTAGCGCCCAAGAGACCCAGTACTTC
>TRBV7-8|TRBD2|TRBJ2-3|.
CASSYRLAGRTDTQYF
TGTGCCAGCAGCTACCGACTAGCGGGTCGCACAGATACGCAGTATTTT
>TRBV6-5|.|TRBJ2-7|.
CASSYEGPGLAYEQYF
TGTGCCAGCAGTTACGAGGGTCCGGGGCTCGCCTACGAGCAGTACTTC
>TRBV3-1/TRBV3-2|TRBD2|TRBJ2-7|.
CASSRTSGGSNEQYF
TGTGCCAGCAGCCGGACTAGCGGGGGGAGTAACGAGCAGTACTTC
>TRBV9|.|TRBJ2-2|.
CASSGGAGRNTGELFF
TGTGCCAGCAGCGGGGGGGCGGGGCGGAACACCGGGGAGCTGTTTTTT
>TRBV7-2|TRBD1|TRBJ1-1|.
CASSLDWDSTEAFF
TGTGCCAGCAGCTTAGATTGGGACAGCACTGAAGCTTTCTTT